This T cell receptor (beta chain) was identified during a study of T cells in Graves' hyperthyroidism and ophthalmopathy. TCR beta CDR3 regions were amplified from RNA transcripts. HTBI primers were used for first-round RT-PCR of the TCR CDR3. TCRdb fed the multiplex PCR reads into MiXCR, producing one record per CDR3 protein. Among 280,000 or so distinct CDR3 sequences listed, 13% to 15% were seen once. The V gene lost 0 bases and the J gene lost 0 bases, with 12 bases spanning the gap. Germline lookup yields CDR1 GTSNPN and CDR2 SVGIG (reference sequence). This CDR3 is built from 16 residues. The sequence came from a woman in her forties or fifties with Graves' hyperthyroidism that later progressed to Graves' ophthalmopathy. The specimen sequenced was blood. The chain uses TRBV30 and TRBJ2-1, with D perhaps matching TRBD1 or TRBD2 (6 bases each). CDR3 residues: CAWSVGGTSSYNEQFF. The CDR3 nucleotides are TGTGCCTGGAGTGTAGGCGGGACAAGCTCCTACAATGAGCAGTTCTTC.